These T cell receptor beta chains were read from a single sample in a study of blood T cell repertoires in COVID-19. This table comes from immunoSEQ multiplex PCR, and its TCRdb copy is limited to in-frame clones, with some not included. The table records approximately 120,000 clones, approximately 87% of them present only once. The source material was peripheral blood. All receptors derive from a woman aged 60-70 years with acute or convalescent COVID-19. CDR3s include the opening cysteine and the closing phenylalanine or tryptophan. The D gene is left open where the match is weak. Where a row states a size, it is once, few, many or the class of an expanded clone; other rows omit it.

clone_size: NA; j_call: TRBJ2-6; v_call: TRBV19; d_call: TRBD1; cdr3_nt: TGTGCCAGTAGTATGGACAGGGAGACTGGGGCCAACGTCCTGACTTTC; cdr3_aa: CASSMDRETGANVLTF
clone_size: NA; j_call: TRBJ2-7; v_call: TRBV5-8; d_call: NA; cdr3_nt: TGTGCCAGCAGCCGGGCCTACGAGCAGTACTTC; cdr3_aa: CASSRAYEQYF
clone_size: few; j_call: TRBJ1-2; v_call: TRBV30; d_call: NA; cdr3_nt: TGTGCCAGCGCGGGGATCTATGGCTACACCTTC; cdr3_aa: CASAGIYGYTF
clone_size: NA; j_call: TRBJ1-5; v_call: TRBV19; d_call: TRBD1; cdr3_nt: TGTGCCAGTAGTTCGACAGGGGGCGGCAATCAGCCCCAGCATTTT; cdr3_aa: CASSSTGGGNQPQHF
clone_size: NA; j_call: TRBJ1-6; v_call: TRBV19; d_call: NA; cdr3_nt: TGTGCCAGTAGTATAGGTGCGCGAGTGCCCCTCCACTTT; cdr3_aa: CASSIGARVPLHF
clone_size: NA; j_call: TRBJ2-2; v_call: TRBV2; d_call: NA; cdr3_nt: TGTGCCAGCAGTGCGGGGACATTAAACACCGGGGAGCTGTTTTTT; cdr3_aa: CASSAGTLNTGELFF
clone_size: NA; j_call: TRBJ2-2; v_call: TRBV30; d_call: NA; cdr3_nt: TGTGCCTGGGATACCAATTTCCAGGGGACGAACACCGGGGAGCTGTTTTTT; cdr3_aa: CAWDTNFQGTNTGELFF
clone_size: NA; j_call: TRBJ2-7; v_call: TRBV11-1; d_call: NA; cdr3_nt: TGTGCCAGCAGCAAGGGGGTCACCTACGAGCAGTACTTC; cdr3_aa: CASSKGVTYEQYF
clone_size: NA; j_call: TRBJ1-1; v_call: TRBV23-1; d_call: TRBD1; cdr3_nt: TGCGCCAGCCAACACGAAGGGGACAGGGGTAGCCTTAAGAACACTGAAGCTTTCTTT; cdr3_aa: CASQHEGDRGSLKNTEAFF
clone_size: NA; j_call: TRBJ2-2; v_call: TRBV3-1/TRBV3-2; d_call: TRBD2; cdr3_nt: TGTGCCAGCAAGGAACTAGCGGGAGTTACCGGGGAGCTGTTTTTT; cdr3_aa: CASKELAGVTGELFF
clone_size: NA; j_call: TRBJ2-1; v_call: TRBV9; d_call: NA; cdr3_nt: TGTGCCAGCAGTGGGGGGGCCAGCTCCTACAATGAGCAGTTCTTC; cdr3_aa: CASSGGASSYNEQFF
clone_size: NA; j_call: TRBJ2-5; v_call: TRBV6-1; d_call: TRBD2; cdr3_nt: TGTGCCAGCAGTGAAGTTCGGCTAGCGGGAGGGAGGGAGACCCAGTACTTC; cdr3_aa: CASSEVRLAGGRETQYF
clone_size: NA; j_call: TRBJ1-4; v_call: TRBV18; d_call: NA; cdr3_nt: TGTGCCAGCTCGGAACTGGGGGGGCGAGAAAAACTGTTTTTT; cdr3_aa: CASSELGGREKLFF
clone_size: NA; j_call: TRBJ1-4; v_call: TRBV4-1; d_call: NA; cdr3_nt: TGCGCCAGCAGCGGAGGTGGGTTGGGTGAAAAACTGTTTTTT; cdr3_aa: CASSGGGLGEKLFF
clone_size: NA; j_call: TRBJ1-1; v_call: TRBV5-1; d_call: NA; cdr3_nt: TGCGCCAGCAGCTTGGTTACGGGGAACACTGAAGCTTTCTTT; cdr3_aa: CASSLVTGNTEAFF
clone_size: NA; j_call: TRBJ2-1; v_call: TRBV29-1; d_call: NA; cdr3_nt: TGCAGCGACGGGGTTAGCTCCTACAATGAGCAGTTCTTC; cdr3_aa: CSDGVSSYNEQFF
clone_size: NA; j_call: TRBJ2-2; v_call: TRBV27; d_call: NA; cdr3_nt: TGTGCCAGCAGTTACTCTGGCGGCGGGGAGCTGTTTTTT; cdr3_aa: CASSYSGGGELFF